The next 21 T cell receptor beta chains were all read from a single sample in a study. MiXCR was run by TCRdb on the 5' RACE reads, yielding one entry per CDR3 protein. The data show tens of thousands of distinct CDR3 sequences, around 30% seen once. The sequencing input was memory CD4+ T cells sorted from a lymph node. Subset meaning: memory CD4+ T cells, CD4+CD45RO+CD25-. The receptors come from a female donor with breast cancer.

With respect to this clonotype: The CDR3 does not end in the conserved phenylalanine or tryptophan, so this is likely a read error. The chain links TRBV6-6 to TRBJ2-5; possible D gene TRBD1, 7 bases. Germline-derived CDR1 and CDR2 are MNHNY and SVGAGI (reference sequence). Trimming removed 4 bases at V and 5 bases at J, with 8 bases between. The length of the CDR3 is 12 residues. The CDR3 coding sequence is TGTGCCAGCAGTTCAGGGGGGGAGACCCAGTACCTC. Encoded protein: CASSSGGETQYL.

In this sample, this clonotype is medium-sized. The chain has TRBV6-5 and TRBJ1-5; perhaps TRBD1 as D (6 bases). Trimming took 5 bases from V and 3 from J, leaving 11 bases between them. Per the germline V gene, CDR1 is MNHEY and CDR2 is SVGAGI. This CDR3 is 14 amino acids long. CDR3 coding DNA: TGTGCCAGCAGTCCCTGGGACAACAATCAGCCCCAGCATTTT. This encodes CASSPWDNNQPQHF.

The rearrangement joins TRBV18 to TRBJ2-7; a weak D match, TRBD1 (5 bases). The CDR3 has 16 amino acids. CDR1 is KGHSH and CDR2 is LQKENI in the germline V gene. The V and J ends lost 2 bases and 3 bases respectively, with 17 bases between them. The CDR3 DNA reads TGTGCCAGCTCACCATGGGCTAAGACAGAGTACTACGAGCAGTACTTC. It encodes CASSPWAKTEYYEQYF.

The chain has TRBV6-5 and TRBJ2-3, with D perhaps matching TRBD1 (6 bases). Germline-derived CDR1 and CDR2 are MNHEY and SVGAGI. Trimming stripped 6 bases from V and 1 base from J, with 14 bases between. CDR3 length: 15 residues. CDR3 in amino acids: CASRDRTRGTDTQYF. CDR3 nucleotide sequence: TGTGCCAGCAGGGACAGAACCCGTGGCACAGATACGCAGTATTTT.

There are many counts of this clonotype. The rearrangement links TRBV5-1 to TRBJ2-1; TRBD2 matches at 8 bases. The CDR3 is 16 amino acids. Germline V gives CDR1 SGHRS, CDR2 YFSETQ. J gave up 1 base and V 4 bases, and 7 bases lay outside the gene matches. The CDR3 here is CASSLSGDPSYNEQFF. The CDR3 coding sequence is TGCGCCAGCAGCCTTAGCGGGGATCCGTCCTACAATGAGCAGTTCTTC.

Regarding this clonotype: One end of the junction is discordant with germline, which a read error may explain. The chain is built from TRBV27 and TRBJ2-7, with 8 nucleotides matching TRBD1. CDR3 length equals 15 residues. Germline loops: CDR1 MNHEY, CDR2 SMNVEV (reference sequence). The DNA of the CDR3 is TGTGCCGGCAGTGCGACAGGGGTAAATCCCCACGAGCAGTACTTC. It yields the protein CAGSATGVNPHEQYF.

The rearrangement joins TRBV4-2 to TRBJ1-5; D possibly corresponds to TRBD1 (5 bases). With 0 bases removed from V and 7 bases from J, the gap between germline ends came to 16 bases. CDR3 length equals 16 residues. CDR1 is LGHNA and CDR2 is YNFKEQ in the germline V gene. The CDR3 nucleotides are TGTGCCAGCAGCCAAGAGTCTGGGGCTCGATGGCAGCCCCAGCATTTT. This gives the protein CASSQESGARWQPQHF.

The chain couples TRBV20-1 to TRBJ2-7, with unresolved D. The CDR3 runs 12 residues. Trimming stripped 6 bases from V and 5 bases from J, with 14 bases between. Per the germline V gene, CDR1 is DFQATT and CDR2 is SNEGSKA (reference sequence). Here the CDR3 DNA reads TGCAGTGCACTCCTGGCCATGGACGAGCAGTACTTC. Residues: CSALLAMDEQYF.

V is TRBV5-1 and J is TRBJ2-2; a weak D match, TRBD1 (5 bases). The germline V gene has CDR1 SGHRS and CDR2 YFSETQ. The ends were cut back, 5 bases at V and 0 bases at J, with 11 bases in the middle. The CDR3 covers 15 residues. The CDR3 coding sequence is TGCGCCAGCAGAGGGGTATCCACGAACACCGGGGAGCTGTTTTTT. Translated, it gives CASRGVSTNTGELFF.

This clonotype occurred a few times. This chain links TRBV7-6 with TRBJ1-5; D call uncertain. The germline V and J ends were trimmed by 5 bases and 5 bases, with 13 bases remaining between them. Germline V gives CDR1 SGHVS, CDR2 FNYEAQ. The CDR3 runs to 14 residues. CDR3 coding DNA: TGTGCCAGCAGCATCCGTTTGGGAGATCAGCCCCAGCATTTT. The encoded protein is CASSIRLGDQPQHF.

Of note for this clonotype: An end of the junction differs from the germline gene, which may be a read error. The chain employs TRBV4-2 and TRBJ1-5; no firm D call. Per germline, CDR1 LGHNA and CDR2 YNFKEQ. The CDR3 consists of 16 residues. The CDR3 sequence is CARSQIPVQRNQPQHF. CDR3 nucleotides: TGTGCCAGAAGCCAAATACCGGTACAACGCAATCAGCCCCAGCATTTT.

The chain couples TRBV11-2 to TRBJ2-5; the D is unclear. The V end lost 2 bases, the J end lost 2 bases, and 6 bases lay between the germline ends. The germline V gene encodes CDR1 SGHAT and CDR2 FQNNGV. The CDR3 contains 13 residues. The CDR3 is CASSLRIQETQYF. Written as DNA, the CDR3 is TGTGCCAGCAGCTTAAGAATTCAAGAGACCCAGTACTTC.

The gene calls are TRBV9 and TRBJ2-2; D is unclear. There are 13 residues in the CDR3. Trimming stripped 4 bases from V and 3 bases from J, with 7 bases between. Germline lookup yields CDR1 SGDLS and CDR2 YYNGEE. For the CDR3, the DNA is TGTGCCAGCAGCCTGGACCACACCGGGGAGCTGTTTTTT. Protein product: CASSLDHTGELFF. Supplemented by reference TRBV9 and TRBJ2-2, the full variable domain reads DSGVTQTPKHLITATGQRVTLRCSPRSGDLSVYWYQQSLDQGLQFLIQYYNGEERAKGNILERFSAQQFPDLHSELNLSSLELGDSALYFCASSLDHTGELFFGEGSRLTVL.

The chain recombines TRBV10-3 with TRBJ2-5; no clear D. Trimming cost V 2 bases and J 2 bases, with 9 bases left between them. This CDR3 is 14 amino acids long. Germline CDR1 and CDR2: ENHRY and SYGVKD. Here the CDR3 DNA reads TGTGCCATCAGTGAGAACCTGGTACAAGAGACCCAGTACTTC. This sequence encodes CAISENLVQETQYF.

The CDR3 loop is CAWNWAGPNEQFF. DNA for the CDR3: TGTGCCTGGAATTGGGCGGGCCCAAATGAGCAGTTCTTC. The chain employs TRBV30 and TRBJ2-1; TRBD2 is a possible D gene (5 bases). The CDR3 runs to 13 residues. The ends were cut back, 4 bases at V and 7 bases at J, with 14 bases in the middle. Germline loops: CDR1 GTSNPN, CDR2 SVGIG (reference sequence).

The V gene is TRBV5-1, the J gene TRBJ2-3; 11 bases agree with TRBD2. CDR3 length equals 17 residues. V dropped 3 bases and J dropped 2; count of bases not matched to a gene: 8. CDR1 is SGHRS, CDR2 YFSETQ, per germline. CDR3 DNA sequence: TGCGCCAGCAGCTCAGTCACTAGCGGGGGATTCACAGATACGCAGTATTTT. Its translation: CASSSVTSGGFTDTQYF.

This clonotype occurred many times. This chain joins TRBV4-1 and TRBJ2-3, with a weak D call TRBD1 (5 bases). The CDR3 has 14 amino acids. V shed 1 base and J shed 2 bases, with 7 bases lying between them. Per the germline V gene, CDR1 is MGHRA and CDR2 is YSYEKL. The CDR3 region has the DNA TGCGCCAGCAGCCAAGGACAGAACACAGATACGCAGTATTTT. This gives the protein CASSQGQNTDTQYF.

This chain links TRBV20-1 with TRBJ2-6; no clear D gene. Per the germline V gene, CDR1 is DFQATT and CDR2 is SNEGSKA (reference sequence). Trimming stripped 5 bases from V and 1 base from J, with 12 bases between. The CDR3 runs 15 residues. DNA of the CDR3: TGCAGTGCTCTCCCTGCGCAATCTGGGGCCAACGTCCTGACTTTC. Its protein product is CSALPAQSGANVLTF.

The V gene is TRBV5-1, the J gene TRBJ1-1, with a tentative D call TRBD1 (6 bases). Germline assignment: CDR1 SGHRS and CDR2 YFSETQ. V lost 1 base to trimming and J lost 1 base, with 11 bases between them. The CDR3 is made up of 15 amino acids. As DNA, the CDR3 is TGCGCCAGCAGCTTGCAAGCGGGGGCGAACACTGAAGCTTTCTTT. Protein product: CASSLQAGANTEAFF.

This clonotype was picked up a small number of times. The V gene is TRBV6-6, the J gene TRBJ2-3; D remains unclear. With 2 bases removed from V and 4 bases from J, the gap between germline ends came to 4 bases. Germline loops: CDR1 MNHNY, CDR2 SVGAGI (reference sequence). The CDR3 is 12 residues long. The CDR3 protein is CASSYTPDTQYF. The CDR3 coding sequence is TGTGCCAGCAGTTACACCCCAGATACGCAGTATTTT.

V is TRBV6-1 and J is TRBJ1-5; 8 positions match TRBD1. Germline V CDR1 and CDR2: MNHNS, SASEGT. Losses at the gene ends were 3 bases for V and 7 bases for J; bases not matched to a gene: 5. The CDR3 is 14 amino acids. CDR3 residues: CASSDPGQVQPQHF. In DNA form, the CDR3 reads TGTGCCAGCAGTGACCCGGGACAGGTCCAGCCCCAGCATTTT.